This T cell receptor (beta chain) was retrieved from a study of blood T cells in healthy people across ages. V lost 0 bases, J lost 3 bases, and 7 bases lay in between. The CDR3 sequence is 13 residues long. CDR1 SGDLS and CDR2 YYNGEE come from the germline V gene. Concerning this clonotype: The antigen remains unidentified.

Points from the study as a whole: TCR beta diversity, measured per million T cells, fell in a roughly linear way with age.

Next came a second PCR, run for about 7 to 12 cycles, which used a sample-barcoded 5' primer along with a J-beta primer mix. TCRdb recomputed calls from the 5' RACE reads with MiXCR, one row per CDR3 protein. This repertoire shows more than 900,000 distinct CDR3 sequences, almost 30% found once; its top ten account for 10%. These data also formed part of another study, on T cells of mothers and their children.

Sequencing used blood. The rearrangement joins TRBV9 to TRBJ2-7; perhaps TRBD1 as D (5 bases). This TCR came from a woman in her thirties or forties in good health. CDR3 in DNA: TGTGCCAGCAGCGTAGCTCAGGGCTACGAGCAGTACTTC. Protein sequence: CASSVAQGYEQYF.